The next 3 T cell receptor beta chains were all read from a single sample in a study of CD8+ T cells in alopecia areata. Both peripheral blood and punch biopsies of lesional scalp skin were obtained from patients who had alopecia areata. Investigators isolated RNA and reverse transcribed it into cDNA to act as the sequencing template. The data were produced by immunoSEQ multiplex PCR, yet TCRdb's version contains in-frame clones alone and is incomplete. The sample has roughly 13,000 clones, about 60% seen once. The material was skin, obtained at week 0. The receptors were sampled from a human donor with alopecia areata.

The rearrangement joins TRBV30 to TRBJ1-2; maybe TRBD1 (6 bases). The CDR3 is made up of 15 amino acids. V was shortened by 0 bases and J by 4 bases, with 15 bases between the two germline ends. Germline V gives CDR1 GTSNPN, CDR2 SVGIG (reference sequence). In DNA form, the CDR3 reads TGTGCCTGGAGTGTAGTGGGACAAGGGCGCTATGGCTACACCTTC. This encodes CAWSVVGQGRYGYTF.

V usage is TRBV7-2 and J usage is TRBJ2-6, with D unclear. There are 15 residues in the CDR3. CDR1 SGHTA and CDR2 FQGNSA come from the germline V gene. The V end lost 5 bases, the J end lost 4 bases, and 12 bases lay between the germline ends. The DNA for the CDR3 is TGTGCCAGCAGCCCCCAGGCGGCAGGGGCCAACGTCCTGACTTTC. This translates into CASSPQAAGANVLTF.

The sample holds a few counts of this clone. The V gene is TRBV7-2, the J gene TRBJ1-6, with D hard to call. Trimming left V 1 base short and J 7 bases short, with 11 bases between. Germline V gives CDR1 SGHTA, CDR2 FQGNSA. The length of the CDR3 is 15 residues. The CDR3 region is CASSLVIGGNSPLHF. The CDR3 DNA is TGTGCCAGCAGCTTAGTGATCGGCGGAAATTCACCCCTCCACTTT.